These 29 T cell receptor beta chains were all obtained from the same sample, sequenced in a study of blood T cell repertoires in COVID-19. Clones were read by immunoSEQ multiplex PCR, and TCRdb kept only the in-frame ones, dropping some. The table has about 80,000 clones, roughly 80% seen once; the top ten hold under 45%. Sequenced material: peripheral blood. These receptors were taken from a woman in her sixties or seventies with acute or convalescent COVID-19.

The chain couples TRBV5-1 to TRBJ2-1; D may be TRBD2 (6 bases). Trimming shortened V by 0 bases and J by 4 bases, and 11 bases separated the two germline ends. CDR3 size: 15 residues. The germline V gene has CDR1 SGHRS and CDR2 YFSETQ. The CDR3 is CASSLEGGDYNEQFF. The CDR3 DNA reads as TGCGCCAGCAGCTTGGAGGGCGGGGATTACAATGAGCAGTTCTTC.

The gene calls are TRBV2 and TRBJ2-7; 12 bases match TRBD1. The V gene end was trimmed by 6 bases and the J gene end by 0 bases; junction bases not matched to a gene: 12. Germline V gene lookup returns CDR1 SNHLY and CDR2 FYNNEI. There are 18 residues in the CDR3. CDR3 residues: CASSLNRGDRGHSYEQYF. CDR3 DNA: TGTGCCAGCAGCCTAAACAGGGGGGACAGGGGGCACTCCTACGAGCAGTACTTC.

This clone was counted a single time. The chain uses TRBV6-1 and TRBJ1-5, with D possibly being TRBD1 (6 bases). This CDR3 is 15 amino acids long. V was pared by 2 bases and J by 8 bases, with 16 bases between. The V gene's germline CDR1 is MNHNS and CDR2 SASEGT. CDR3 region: CASSENAGALEPQHF. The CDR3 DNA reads TGTGCCAGCAGTGAAAACGCAGGGGCCCTTGAGCCCCAGCATTTT.

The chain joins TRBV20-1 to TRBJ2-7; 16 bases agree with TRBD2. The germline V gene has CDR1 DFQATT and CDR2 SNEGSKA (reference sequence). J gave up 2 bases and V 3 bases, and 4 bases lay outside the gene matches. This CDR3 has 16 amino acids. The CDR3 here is CSASVGLAGGPYEQYF. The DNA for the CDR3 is TGCAGTGCTAGTGTGGGACTAGCGGGAGGGCCCTACGAGCAGTACTTC.

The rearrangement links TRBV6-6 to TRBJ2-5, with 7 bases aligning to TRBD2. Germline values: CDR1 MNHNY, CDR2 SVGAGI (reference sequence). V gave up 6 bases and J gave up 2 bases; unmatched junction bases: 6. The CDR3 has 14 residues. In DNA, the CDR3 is TGTGCCAGCAGCCCAGGGAGGGGACAAGAGACCCAGTACTTC. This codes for CASSPGRGQETQYF.

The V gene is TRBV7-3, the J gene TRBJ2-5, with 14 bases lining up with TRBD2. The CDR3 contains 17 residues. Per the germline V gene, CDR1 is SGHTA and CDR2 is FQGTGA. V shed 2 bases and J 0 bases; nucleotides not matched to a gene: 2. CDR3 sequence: CASSLGLAGGHQETQYF. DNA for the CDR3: TGTGCCAGCAGCTTAGGACTAGCGGGAGGCCACCAAGAGACCCAGTACTTC.

CDR3 in DNA: TGTGCCAGCAGCTTATGGACTGACTATGGCTACACCTTC. It encodes CASSLWTDYGYTF. The chain recombines TRBV5-6 with TRBJ1-2; D ambiguous. This CDR3 spans 13 amino acids. CDR1 and CDR2 from the germline V gene are SGHDT and YYEEEE. Trimming stripped 2 bases from V and 3 bases from J, with 8 bases between.

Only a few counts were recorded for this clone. CDR3 in DNA: TGTGCCAGCAGTTACTCGTCACCGGTAAACAATGAGCAGTTCTTC. Translating gives CASSYSSPVNNEQFF. This chain connects TRBV6-6 to TRBJ2-1; the D is unclear. Trimming pared 0 bases from V and 5 bases from J, leaving 11 bases between. Germline CDR1 and CDR2: MNHNY and SVGAGI (reference sequence). The CDR3 runs 15 residues.

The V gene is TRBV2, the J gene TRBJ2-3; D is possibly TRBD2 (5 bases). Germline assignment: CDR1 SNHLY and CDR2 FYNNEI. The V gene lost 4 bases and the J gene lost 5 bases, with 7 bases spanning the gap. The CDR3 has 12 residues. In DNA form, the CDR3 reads TGTGCCAGCAGTGCCGGGGTAGATACGCAGTATTTT. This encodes CASSAGVDTQYF.

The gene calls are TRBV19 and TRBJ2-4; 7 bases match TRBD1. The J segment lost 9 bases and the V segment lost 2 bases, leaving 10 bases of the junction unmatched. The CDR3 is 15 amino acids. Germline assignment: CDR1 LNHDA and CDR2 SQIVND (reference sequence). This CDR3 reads CASSITSGQAGIQYF. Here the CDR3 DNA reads TGTGCCAGTAGTATAACCTCCGGACAGGCCGGCATTCAGTACTTC.

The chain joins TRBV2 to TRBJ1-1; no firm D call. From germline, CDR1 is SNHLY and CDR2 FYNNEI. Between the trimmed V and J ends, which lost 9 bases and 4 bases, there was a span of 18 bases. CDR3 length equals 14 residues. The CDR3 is CASKRENGGTEAFF. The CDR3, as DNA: TGTGCCAGTAAAAGGGAGAATGGAGGCACTGAAGCTTTCTTT.

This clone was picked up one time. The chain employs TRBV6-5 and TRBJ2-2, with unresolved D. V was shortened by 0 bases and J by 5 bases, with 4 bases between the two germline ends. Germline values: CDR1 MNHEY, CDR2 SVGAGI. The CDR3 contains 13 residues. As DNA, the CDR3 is TGTGCCAGCAGTTACTCTCGTACCGGGGAGCTGTTTTTT. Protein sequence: CASSYSRTGELFF.

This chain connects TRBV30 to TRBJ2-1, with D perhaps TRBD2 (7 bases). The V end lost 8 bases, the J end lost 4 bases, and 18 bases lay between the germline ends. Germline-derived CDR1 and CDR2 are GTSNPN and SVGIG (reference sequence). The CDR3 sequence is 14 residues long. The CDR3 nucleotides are TGTGCCGGGGGGGCGGAACAGGAATACAATGAGCAGTTCTTC. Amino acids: CAGGAEQEYNEQFF.

CDR3 nucleotide sequence: TGTGCCTGGAGTGTCCCGGGACAGGGGCGAGCTTTCTTT. Its protein product is CAWSVPGQGRAFF. V and J are TRBV30 and TRBJ1-1, with 10 bases fitting TRBD1. The CDR3 runs 13 residues. Germline V gives CDR1 GTSNPN, CDR2 SVGIG (reference sequence). V lost 0 bases, J lost 10 bases, and 5 bases stayed unmatched.

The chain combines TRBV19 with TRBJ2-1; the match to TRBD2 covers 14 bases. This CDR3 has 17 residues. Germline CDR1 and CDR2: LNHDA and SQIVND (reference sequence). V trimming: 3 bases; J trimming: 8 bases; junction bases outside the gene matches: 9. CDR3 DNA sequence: TGTGCCAGTAGTATTGAAGGGACTAGCGGGAGTTCCCATGAGCAGTTCTTC. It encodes CASSIEGTSGSSHEQFF.

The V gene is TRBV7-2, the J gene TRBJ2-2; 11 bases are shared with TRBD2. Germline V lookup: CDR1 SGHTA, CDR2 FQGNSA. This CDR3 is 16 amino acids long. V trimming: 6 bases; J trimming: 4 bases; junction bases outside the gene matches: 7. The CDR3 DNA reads TGTGCCAGCAGGTCACTAGCGGGAGAGACCACCGGGGAGCTGTTTTTT. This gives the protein CASRSLAGETTGELFF.

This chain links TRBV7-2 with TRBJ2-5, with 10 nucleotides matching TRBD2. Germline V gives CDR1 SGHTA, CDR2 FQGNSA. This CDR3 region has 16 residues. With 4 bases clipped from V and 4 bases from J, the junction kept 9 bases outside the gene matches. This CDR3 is CASSSEASGSLETQYF. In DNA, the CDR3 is TGTGCCAGCAGCTCAGAGGCTAGCGGGAGTCTAGAGACCCAGTACTTC.

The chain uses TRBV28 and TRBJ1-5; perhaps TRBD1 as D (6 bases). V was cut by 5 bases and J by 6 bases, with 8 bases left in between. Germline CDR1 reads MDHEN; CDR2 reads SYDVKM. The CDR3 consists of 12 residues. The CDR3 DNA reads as TGTGCCAGCAGTCAGGGGTTTCAGCCCCAGCATTTT. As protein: CASSQGFQPQHF.

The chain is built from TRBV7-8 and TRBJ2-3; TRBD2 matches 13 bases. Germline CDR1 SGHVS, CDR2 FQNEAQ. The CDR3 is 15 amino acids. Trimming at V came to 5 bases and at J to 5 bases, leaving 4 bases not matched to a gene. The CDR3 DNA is TGTGCCAGCAGCACGGGACTAGCGGGATTAGATACGCAGTATTTT. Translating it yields CASSTGLAGLDTQYF.

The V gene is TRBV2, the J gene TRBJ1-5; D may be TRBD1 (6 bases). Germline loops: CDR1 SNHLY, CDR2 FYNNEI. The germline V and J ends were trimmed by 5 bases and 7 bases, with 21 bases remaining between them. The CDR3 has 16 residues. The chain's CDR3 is CASSRGGPENGQPQHF. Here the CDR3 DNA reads TGTGCCAGCAGTCGGGGGGGGCCAGAGAATGGCCAGCCCCAGCATTTT.

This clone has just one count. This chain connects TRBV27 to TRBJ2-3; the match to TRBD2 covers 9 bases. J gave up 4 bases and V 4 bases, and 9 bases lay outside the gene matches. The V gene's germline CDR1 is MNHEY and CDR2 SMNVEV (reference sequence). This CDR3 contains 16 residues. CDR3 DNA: TGTGCCAGCAGTTCCCGTAGCGGGAGTAGAGCAGATACGCAGTATTTT. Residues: CASSSRSGSRADTQYF.

The CDR3 sequence: CASSEQETQYF. The DNA of the CDR3 is TGTGCCAGCAGCGAGCAAGAGACCCAGTACTTC. This chain joins TRBV7-6 and TRBJ2-5; D unresolved. Germline lookup yields CDR1 SGHVS and CDR2 FNYEAQ. The CDR3 is 11 residues long. With 5 bases removed from V and 2 bases from J, the gap between germline ends came to 3 bases.

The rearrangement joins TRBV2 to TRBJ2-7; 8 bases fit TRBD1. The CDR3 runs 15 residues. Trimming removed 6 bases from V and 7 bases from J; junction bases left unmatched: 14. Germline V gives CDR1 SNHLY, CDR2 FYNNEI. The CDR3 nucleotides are TGTGCCAGCAGGGTGACAGGGGCCGCCAACGGGGAGCAGTACTTC. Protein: CASRVTGAANGEQYF. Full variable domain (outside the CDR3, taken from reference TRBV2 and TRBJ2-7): EPEVTQTPSHQVTQMGQEVILRCVPISNHLYFYWYRQILGQKVEFLVSFYNNEISEKSEIFDDQFSVERPDGSNFTLKIRSTKLEDSAMYFCASRVTGAANGEQYFGPGTRLTVT.

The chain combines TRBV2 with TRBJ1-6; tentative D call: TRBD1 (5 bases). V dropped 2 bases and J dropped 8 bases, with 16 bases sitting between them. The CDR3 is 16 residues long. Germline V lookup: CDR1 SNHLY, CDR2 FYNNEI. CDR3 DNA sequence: TGTGCCAGCAGTGAATGGCAGGGCGGTTACCATTCACCCCTCCACTTT. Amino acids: CASSEWQGGYHSPLHF.

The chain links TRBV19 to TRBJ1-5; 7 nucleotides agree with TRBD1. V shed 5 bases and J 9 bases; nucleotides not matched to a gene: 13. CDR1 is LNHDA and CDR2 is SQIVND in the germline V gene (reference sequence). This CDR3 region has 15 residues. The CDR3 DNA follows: TGTGCCAGTAGTGTAGGGCAGGGGGGCCTCGGGCCCCAGCATTTT. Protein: CASSVGQGGLGPQHF. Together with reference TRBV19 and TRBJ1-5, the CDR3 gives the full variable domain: DGGITQSPKYLFRKEGQNVTLSCEQNLNHDAMYWYRQDPGQGLRLIYYSQIVNDFQKGDIAEGYSVSREKKESFPLTVTSAQKNPTAFYLCASSVGQGGLGPQHFGDGTRLSIL.

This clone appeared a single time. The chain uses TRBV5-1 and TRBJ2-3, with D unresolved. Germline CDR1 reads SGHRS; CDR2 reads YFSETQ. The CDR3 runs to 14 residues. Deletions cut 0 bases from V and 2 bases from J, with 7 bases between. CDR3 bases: TGCGCCAGCAGCTTGGTTACCTACACAGATACGCAGTATTTT. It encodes CASSLVTYTDTQYF. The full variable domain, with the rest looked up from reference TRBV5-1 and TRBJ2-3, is KAGVTQTPRYLIKTRGQQVTLSCSPISGHRSVSWYQQTPGQGLQFLFEYFSETQRNKGNFPGRFSGRQFSNSRSEMNVSTLELGDSALYLCASSLVTYTDTQYFGPGTRLTVL.

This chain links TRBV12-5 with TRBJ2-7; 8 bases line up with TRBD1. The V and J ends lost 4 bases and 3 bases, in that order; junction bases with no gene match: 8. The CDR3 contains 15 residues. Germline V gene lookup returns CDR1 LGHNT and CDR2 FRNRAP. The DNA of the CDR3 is TGTGCTAGTGGTTACAACCAGGGGGCTGGCTACGAGCAGTACTTC. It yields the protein CASGYNQGAGYEQYF.

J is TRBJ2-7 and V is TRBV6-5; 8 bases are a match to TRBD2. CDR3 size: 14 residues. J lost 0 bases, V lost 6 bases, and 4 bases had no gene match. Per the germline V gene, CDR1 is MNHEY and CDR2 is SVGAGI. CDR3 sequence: CASRAGASSYEQYF. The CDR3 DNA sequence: TGTGCCAGCAGAGCGGGAGCGAGCTCCTACGAGCAGTACTTC.

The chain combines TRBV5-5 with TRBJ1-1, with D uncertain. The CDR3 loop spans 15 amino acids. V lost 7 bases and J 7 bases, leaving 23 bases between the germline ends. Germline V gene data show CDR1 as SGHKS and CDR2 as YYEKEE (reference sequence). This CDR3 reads CASRRGRVGIDEAFF. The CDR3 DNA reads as TGTGCCAGCCGACGGGGTCGGGTCGGAATTGATGAAGCTTTCTTT.